This note documents a single T cell receptor (beta chain) sequence. The antigen is unknown. Time point of the sample: sample taken at primary tumor resection. The donors were 55 to 85 patients with non-small cell lung cancer that was early-stage and untreated. Without sorting, whole RNA was sequenced from tumor, nontumor lung or frozen PBMC. The data belong to a study of spatial heterogeneity in lung cancer. Background on the study: Each distinct TCR and UMI combination averaged more than ten appearances in raw reads. Study findings and constraints: The number of expanded tumor alpha and beta chains correlated with mutation number. There was tracking of ubiquitous and regional nonsynonymous mutations by the respective counts of ubiquitous and regional expanded TCRs.

The germline V gene encodes CDR1 MNHEY and CDR2 SVGAGI. The junction had 7 bases not matched to a gene; V was cut back by 4 bases and J by 5 bases. The CDR3 runs to 17 residues. Via MiXCR, TCRdb re-called the 5' RACE reads, giving one row per CDR3 protein. The sample has tens of thousands of distinct CDR3 sequences, roughly 15% seen once. The sample consisted of lung tumor tissue, taken at surgery. This TCR came from a female donor with early-stage non-small cell lung cancer. The chain employs TRBV6-5 and TRBJ2-2, with 13 bases that match TRBD2. CDR3 residues: CASSWGLAGLRTGELFF. CDR3 nucleotides: TGTGCCAGCAGTTGGGGACTAGCGGGATTGCGGACCGGGGAGCTGTTTTTT.